This entry concerns a single TCR beta chain. These data come from a study of blood T cell repertoires in COVID-19. The CDR3 covers 17 residues. Trimming removed 8 bases from V and 6 bases from J; junction bases left unmatched: 17. Looked up from germline, CDR1 is SGDLS and CDR2 is YYNGEE. Data came from immunoSEQ multiplex PCR; TCRdb stores just in-frame clones and leaves some out. The table includes over 60,000 clones, about 80% detected once. Input material: peripheral blood. This rearrangement joins TRBV9 to TRBJ2-3, with TRBD2 identical over 11 bases. The receptor comes from a woman aged 80 or older with acute or convalescent COVID-19. The CDR3: CASSSGLAGGKTDTQYF. CDR3 sequence (DNA): TGTGCCAGTTCTTCCGGACTAGCGGGCGGCAAGACGGATACGCAGTATTTT. The full variable domain, rest sourced from reference TRBV9 and TRBJ2-3, is DSGVTQTPKHLITATGQRVTLRCSPRSGDLSVYWYQQSLDQGLQFLIQYYNGEERAKGNILERFSAQQFPDLHSELNLSSLELGDSALYFCASSSGLAGGKTDTQYFGPGTRLTVL.